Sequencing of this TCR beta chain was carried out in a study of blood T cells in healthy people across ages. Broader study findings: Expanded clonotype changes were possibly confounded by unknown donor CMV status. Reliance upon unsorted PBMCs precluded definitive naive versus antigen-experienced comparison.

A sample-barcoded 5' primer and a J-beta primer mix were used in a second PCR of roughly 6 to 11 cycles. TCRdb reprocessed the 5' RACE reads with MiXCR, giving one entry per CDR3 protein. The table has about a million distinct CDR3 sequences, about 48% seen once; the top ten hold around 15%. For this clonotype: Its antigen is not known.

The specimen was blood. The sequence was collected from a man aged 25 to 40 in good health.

The CDR3 spells CASSLDSVSGELFF. In DNA, the CDR3 is TGTGCCAGCAGTTTAGACAGTGTGTCCGGGGAGCTGTTTTTT. This chain joins TRBV12-3 or TRBV12-4 and TRBJ2-2, with D uncertain. The CDR3 extends over 14 amino acids. Trimming shortened V by 1 base and J by 6 bases, and 9 bases separated the two germline ends.